This entry concerns a single T cell receptor beta chain. Many counts were recorded for this clonotype. What antigen it recognizes has not been identified. It has no much larger one-base neighbor in the sample; base qualities were not kept. The method was 5' RACE. These reads were obtained on an Illumina HiSeq 2000. A universal primer binding site was added through template switching, and the final cDNA carried a unique molecular identifier so that TCR cDNA molecules could be counted accurately. First-strand cDNA for TCR alpha and beta chains was synthesized from specific primers in the conserved constant-segment region. To control for contamination, each cDNA library was double barcoded with a SMART-Mk sample barcode plus Illumina barcodes. TruSeq adapter sequences and Illumina sample barcodes were added in two successive PCR steps. The Illumina HiSeq platform was used with custom primers to sequence TCR alpha and beta cDNA libraries. The published analysis was carried out like this. Unique molecular identifiers were extracted from raw reads with MiGEC, and CDR3 positions were determined with MiXCR. Recombination models were inferred per individual with the repgenHMM and IGoR tools using an EM algorithm. Shared clonotypes were analyzed with the tcR package in R, and sharing was normalized by the product of cloneset sizes. Out-of-frame nonproductive sequences were analyzed to study raw recombination free of thymic and clonal selection effects. TCRdb's own reprocessing of the public reads used fastp at Q25 and MiXCR and kept productive beta chains. Entries are consolidated by CDR3 protein sequence, retaining the most common genes and DNA. The V and J calls were not made by the authors but by TCRdb's processing. The table for this sample lists about 920,000 distinct CDR3 sequences; 9% to 15% of them were counted only once. Of the sample, around 1.5% falls within the top ten clones.

Every donor was a healthy Caucasian. Three pairs of female monozygotic twins, all aged roughly 18 to 29 years, were included in the twin cohort. The RNA used for TCR libraries was isolated from peripheral blood mononuclear cells. The record originates from a study of identical twins (dated by TCRdb to about 2016). For the wider study: To test whether fetal clonotypes persist, the study used deep sequencing on TCR alpha and beta repertoires from monozygotic twins, unrelated adults of various ages, and cord blood. To rule out contamination, replicate twin experiments were performed at different times with different library preparation protocols. General study outcomes and caveats: Zero-insertion analyses could be partly confounded by invariant T cells such as MAIT and iNKT, though diverse VJ usage argued against such confounding for most clonotypes. In monozygotic twins, recombination models systematically underestimated out-of-frame TCR alpha sharing, but the models matched the sharing seen between unrelated individuals. Compared with coincidental sharing between unrelated individuals, an excess of low generation-probability sequences was observed among out-of-frame TCR alpha sequences shared between twins. Abundant cord blood beta clonotypes carried fewer insertions; young adult naive repertoires showed a weaker similar trend, while memory repertoires showed none. In beta out-of-frame sequences, excess twin sharing was weaker, because having fewer shared sequences lowered the signal-to-noise ratio. Conclusions relied on cross-sectional statistical analysis, since the same donors could not be followed over many years.

In the germline V gene, CDR1 corresponds to ENHRY and CDR2 to SYGVKD. Including cysteine and phenylalanine, the CDR3 has 15 amino acids. Left in the record is the CDR3 DNA by itself, 45 bases read in frame from the first base. V ends up 3 bases short and J 2 bases short, with an unmatched junction base count of 4. The same sample was also studied in work on yellow fever vaccine responses in identical twins. From the second report: The T cell response to vaccination in identical twins was reported by the authors to appear partly convergent and partly personalized. The study precisely tracked vaccine-responding T cell clones in identical twins.

This clonotype was obtained from a young woman in good health. The sequenced sample was PBMCs. The chain is encoded by TRBV10-3 joined to TRBJ2-4; 7 central bases correspond to TRBD2. The nucleotides are TGTGCCATCAGTGATGGCGGGAGTCCCAAAAACATTCAGTACTTC. This encodes CAISDGGSPKNIQYF.